This T cell receptor (beta chain) was observed in a study of blood T cell repertoires in COVID-19 (TCRdb year 2020). Broadly, across the study: Samples from collaborators originated in the United States, Italy and Spain and spanned both the acute and convalescent phases of COVID-19. The prospective study material was composed of cDNA or gDNA derived from T cells, B-cell-depleted T cells, or PBMCs. The repertoires were released in a freely available public database intended as a resource for research on the immune response to SARS-CoV-2. Where available, HLA class I and class II types were obtained from metadata supplied by the sample provider rather than from assay-based typing. Samples came from the ongoing ImmuneRACE study (first 160 participants) plus 1,254 subjects from 6 global collaborators. The dataset comprised deeply sampled blood TCRbeta repertoires from subjects exposed to, actively infected with, or recovered from COVID-19. A de-identified subject ID, COVID-19 status, age in years and sex were almost always included in the sample metadata.

TCRbeta CDR3 regions were amplified from genomic DNA by means of the immunoSEQ Assay, a bias-controlled multiplex PCR. The source study handled its data this way. The number of nucleated cells in each sample was estimated from the amplification of reference gene primers within the assay. To quantify the absolute abundance of each unique TCRbeta CDR3 rearrangement, sequence reads were collapsed and filtered. Productive Simpson clonality was computed per sample as the square root of Simpson's diversity index over productive rearrangements. Not all clones reach the TCRdb copy of this immuneACCESS table, which keeps in-frame sequences only. Checked studies attribute under half of the gap to unresolved V genes and leave the rest unexplained. V and J calls and clone size are as listed in that table; D and trimming were resolved from the DNA. The sample table records 650,000 to 800,000 clones; about 90% of these occur just once. The ten most abundant clones make up under 0.3% of the sample.

Whole blood was collected in K2EDTA tubes by collaborating institutions according to the institutions' own protocols. For TCRbeta analysis, collaborator samples were shipped as frozen whole blood, as isolated PBMCs, or as DNA extracted from either sample type. The germline ends are 20 bases apart after V is trimmed by 4 bases and J by 5 bases. From a lookup of the germline V gene, CDR1 and CDR2 are SGHDN and FVKESK. From cysteine to phenylalanine, the CDR3 is 16 amino acids long. Just CDR3 DNA is preserved here, 48 bases in frame from base 1. Comments on this clone: Its antigen target is currently unknown. It has no much larger one-base neighbor in the sample; base qualities were not kept.

Results the study describes overall, beyond this receptor: The quantity of clinical and demographic metadata differed by source and by participant and was supplied without curation.

The sample consisted of peripheral blood. The chain is encoded by TRBV14 joined to TRBJ2-5; a tentative D match to TRBD2 spans 7 bases. The sequence came from a woman aged 18-29 years with acute or convalescent COVID-19. The CDR3 protein is CASSPGRGGLVETQYF. In nucleotide form, the sequence is TGTGCCAGCAGCCCTGGGAGGGGGGGCCTGGTGGAGACCCAGTACTTC.